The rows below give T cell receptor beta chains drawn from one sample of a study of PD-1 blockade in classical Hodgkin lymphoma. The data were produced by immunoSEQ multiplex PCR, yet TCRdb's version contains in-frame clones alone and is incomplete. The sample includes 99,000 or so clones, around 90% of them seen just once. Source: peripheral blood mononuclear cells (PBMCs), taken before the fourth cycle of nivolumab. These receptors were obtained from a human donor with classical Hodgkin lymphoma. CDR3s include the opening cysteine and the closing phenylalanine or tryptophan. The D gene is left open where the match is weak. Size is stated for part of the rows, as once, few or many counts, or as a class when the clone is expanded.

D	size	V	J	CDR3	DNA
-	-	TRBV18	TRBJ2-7	CASSPTGDEQYF	TGTGCCAGCTCACCAACGGGGGACGAGCAGTACTTC
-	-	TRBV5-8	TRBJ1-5	CASTLPGVLQPQHF	TGTGCCAGTACCCTCCCGGGGGTACTCCAGCCCCAGCATTTT
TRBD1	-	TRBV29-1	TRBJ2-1	CSVVPQGRNEQFF	TGCAGCGTTGTGCCACAGGGGAGAAATGAGCAGTTCTTC
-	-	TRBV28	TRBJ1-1	CASSLNPNTEAFF	TGTGCCAGCAGTTTAAACCCGAACACTGAAGCTTTCTTT
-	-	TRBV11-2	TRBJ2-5	CASSSVRDPQREETQYF	TGTGCCAGCAGCTCCGTCCGGGACCCACAGCGGGAAGAGACCCAGTACTTC
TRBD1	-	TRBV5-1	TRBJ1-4	CASSGRTGLDEKLFF	TGCGCCAGCAGCGGACGGACAGGGTTGGACGAAAAACTGTTTTTT
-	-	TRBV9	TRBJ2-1	CASSVGGALGGNEQFF	TGTGCCAGCAGCGTAGGAGGGGCCCTCGGGGGCAATGAGCAGTTCTTC
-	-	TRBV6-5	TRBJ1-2	CASSYDGMRRYTF	TGTGCCAGCAGTTACGACGGGATGAGAAGATACACCTTC
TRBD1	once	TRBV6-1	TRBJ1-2	CASSVGTGVSDGYTF	TGTGCCAGCAGTGTAGGGACAGGGGTGTCCGATGGCTACACCTTC
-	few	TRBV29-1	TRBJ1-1	CSVTGHLNTEAFF	TGCAGCGTTACGGGACATCTGAACACTGAAGCTTTCTTT
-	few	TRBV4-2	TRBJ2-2	CASSQATGTGELFF	TGTGCCAGCAGCCAAGCAACAGGGACCGGGGAGCTGTTTTTT
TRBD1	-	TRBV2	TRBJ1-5	CASRTGPPNQPQHF	TGTGCCAGCAGGACAGGGCCCCCCAATCAGCCCCAGCATTTT
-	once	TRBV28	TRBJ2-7	CASSSKRILWSYEQYF	TGTGCCAGCAGTTCCAAGCGGATCCTCTGGTCCTACGAGCAGTACTTC
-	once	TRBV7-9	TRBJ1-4	CASSLRRGPQDEKLFF	TGTGCCAGCAGCCTAAGGAGAGGGCCCCAGGATGAAAAACTGTTTTTT
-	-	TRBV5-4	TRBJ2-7	CASSRGEGPYEQYF	TGTGCCAGCAGCCGGGGTGAGGGCCCCTACGAGCAGTACTTC
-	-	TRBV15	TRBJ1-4	CATSRDTTNEKLFF	TGTGCCACCAGCAGGGACACAACTAATGAAAAACTGTTTTTT
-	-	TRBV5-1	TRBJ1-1	CASSLALVGGTEAFF	TGCGCCAGCAGCTTGGCCTTGGTTGGCGGCACTGAAGCTTTCTTT
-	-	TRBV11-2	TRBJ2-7	CASSLDTLTF	TGTGCCAGCAGCTTAGATACACTTACCTTC
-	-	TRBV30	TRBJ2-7	CAWGVGRPPYEQYF	TGTGCCTGGGGGGTGGGGCGGCCCCCCTACGAGCAGTACTTC
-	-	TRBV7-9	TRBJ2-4	CASSLGGGSTENIQYF	TGTGCCAGCAGCTTAGGGGGCGGAAGTACCGAAAACATTCAGTACTTC
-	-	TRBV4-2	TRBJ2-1	CASSHGTGSSYNEQFF	TGTGCCAGCAGCCATGGGACGGGGAGCTCCTACAATGAGCAGTTCTTC
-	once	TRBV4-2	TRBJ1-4	CASSHQVAAGAGTFREKLFF	TGTGCCAGCAGCCACCAAGTGGCTGCAGGAGCCGGGACATTCAGAGAAAAACTGTTTTTT
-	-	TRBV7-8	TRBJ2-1	CASTPERGRLYNEQFF	TGTGCCAGCACCCCCGAGAGAGGAAGATTGTACAATGAGCAGTTCTTC
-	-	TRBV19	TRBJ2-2	CASSLAAGDTGELFF	TGTGCCAGTAGCCTGGCCGCAGGGGACACCGGGGAGCTGTTTTTT
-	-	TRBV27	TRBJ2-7	CASSPQGPRYEQYF	TGTGCCAGCAGTCCCCAGGGACCGAGATACGAGCAGTACTTC
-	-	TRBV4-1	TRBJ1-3	CASSHKRALKMARRSGNTIYF	TGCGCCAGCAGCCATAAAAGGGCGCTAAAGATGGCCCGAAGATCGGGAAACACCATATATTTT
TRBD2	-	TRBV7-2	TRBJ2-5	CASSWGLAGGQETQYF	TGTGCCAGCAGCTGGGGACTAGCGGGAGGGCAAGAGACCCAGTACTTC
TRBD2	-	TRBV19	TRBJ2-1	CASMTSGRAGGLDEQFF	TGTGCCAGTATGACTAGCGGGAGGGCCGGGGGGCTCGATGAGCAGTTCTTC
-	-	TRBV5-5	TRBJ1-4	CASSLGHQASWDKLFF	TGTGCCAGCAGCTTGGGGCATCAGGCGTCCTGGGATAAACTGTTTTTT
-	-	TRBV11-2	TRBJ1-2	CASSPRSVDGYTF	TGTGCCAGCAGCCCGAGAAGTGTAGACGGCTACACCTTC
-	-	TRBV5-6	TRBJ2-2	CASSPLSANTGELFF	TGTGCCAGCAGTCCCTTAAGCGCGAACACCGGGGAGCTGTTTTTT
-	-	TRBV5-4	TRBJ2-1	CASSLAPGFNNEQFF	TGTGCCAGCAGCTTAGCTCCGGGATTCAACAATGAGCAGTTCTTC
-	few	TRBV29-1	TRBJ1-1	CSVGYSQEAFF	TGCAGCGTTGGATACAGCCAGGAGGCTTTCTTT
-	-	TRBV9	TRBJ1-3	CASSERGNTIYF	TGTGCCAGCAGCGAACGTGGAAACACCATATATTTT
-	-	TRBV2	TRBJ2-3	CASSPSTDTQYF	TGTGCCAGCAGTCCTAGCACAGATACGCAGTATTTT
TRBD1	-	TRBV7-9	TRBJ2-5	CASSFRDRGQETQYF	TGTGCCAGCAGCTTCCGGGACAGGGGTCAAGAGACCCAGTACTTC